The subject of this entry is one T cell receptor beta chain. The ends lost 0 bases at V and 4 bases at J; junction bases unmatched: 4. The V gene's germline CDR1 is SGHTS and CDR2 YDEGEE. This CDR3 is 15 amino acids long. The data derive from a study of cytomegalovirus exposure and HLA in healthy donors. PCR was performed using 60 Vbeta and 13 Jbeta primers. TCRdb's copy holds only in-frame clones and misses some; the assay was immunoSEQ multiplex PCR. The table has some 160,000 clones, more than 70% seen once. This receptor was identified in a male donor in good health and CMV-seropositive. The rearrangement uses TRBV5-8 and TRBJ1-3; 7 positions agree with TRBD1. Sequencing was performed on PBMCs. CDR3 loop: CASSLEGAVGNTIYF. In nucleotides, the CDR3 is TGTGCCAGCAGCTTGGAGGGGGCGGTCGGAAACACCATATATTTT.